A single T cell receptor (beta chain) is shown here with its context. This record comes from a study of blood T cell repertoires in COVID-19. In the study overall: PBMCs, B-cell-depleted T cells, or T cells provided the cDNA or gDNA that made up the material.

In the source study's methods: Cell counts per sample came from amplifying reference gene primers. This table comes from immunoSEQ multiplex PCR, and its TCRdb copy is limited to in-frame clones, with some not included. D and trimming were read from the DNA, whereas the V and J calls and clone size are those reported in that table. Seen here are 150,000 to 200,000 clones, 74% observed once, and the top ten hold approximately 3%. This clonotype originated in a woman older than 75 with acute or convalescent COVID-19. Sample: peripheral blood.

CDR3 region: CASSFQFSGYNEQFF. The CDR3 coding sequence is TGTGCCAGCAGCTTCCAGTTTAGCGGATACAATGAGCAGTTCTTC. The rearrangement links TRBV7-2 to TRBJ2-1, with D possibly matching TRBD2 (6 bases). This CDR3 comprises 15 residues. Looked up from germline, CDR1 is SGHTA and CDR2 is FQGNSA. Trimming took off 3 bases at V and 4 bases at J, with 13 bases between the two ends.